The source of this T cell receptor (beta chain) is a study of post-analysis software for immune sequencing data. On this clonotype: The antigen is not known.

Overall study results and limits: Among multiple sclerosis patients, normalized Chao1 diversity was significantly below that of controls. Compared with controls, patients had more of 4 or 5 TRBV segments, including TRBV5-6, TRBV5-1 and TRBV20-1. Strong co-clustering by F measure linked samples that shared a preparation batch.

Unique molecular identifiers were present in the TCR beta cDNA libraries. TCRdb reprocessed the PCR reads via MiXCR and lists one record per CDR3 protein. The data show around 710,000 distinct CDR3 sequences, around 42% seen once. Germline V gene lookup returns CDR1 MNHEY and CDR2 SMNVEV (reference sequence). The germline V and J ends were trimmed by 7 bases and 5 bases, with 21 bases remaining between them. The length of the CDR3 is 16 residues. The V gene is TRBV27, the J gene TRBJ2-1; TRBD1 or TRBD2 may be the D gene (5 bases each). This clonotype was obtained from a girl aged 10 to 17 with multiple sclerosis. Sequenced sample: blood. CDR3 residues: CASTRDHELPHNEQFF. The CDR3 DNA is TGTGCCAGCACCCGGGACCACGAACTGCCCCACAATGAGCAGTTCTTC.